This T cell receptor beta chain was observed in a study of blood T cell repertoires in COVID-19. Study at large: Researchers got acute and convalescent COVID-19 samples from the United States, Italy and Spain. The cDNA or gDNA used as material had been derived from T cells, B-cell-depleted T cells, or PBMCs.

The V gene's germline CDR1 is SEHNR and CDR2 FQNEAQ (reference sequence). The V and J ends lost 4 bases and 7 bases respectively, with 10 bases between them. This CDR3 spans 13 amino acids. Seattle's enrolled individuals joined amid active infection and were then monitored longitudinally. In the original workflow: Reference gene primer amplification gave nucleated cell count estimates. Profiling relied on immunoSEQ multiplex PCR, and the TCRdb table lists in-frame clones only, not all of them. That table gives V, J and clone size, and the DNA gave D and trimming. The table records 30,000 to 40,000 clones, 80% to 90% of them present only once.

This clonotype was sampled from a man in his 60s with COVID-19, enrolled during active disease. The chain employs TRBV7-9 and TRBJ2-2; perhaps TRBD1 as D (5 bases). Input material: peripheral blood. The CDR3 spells CASSSQGIGELFF. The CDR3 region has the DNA TGTGCCAGCAGCTCCCAGGGTATCGGGGAGCTGTTTTTT. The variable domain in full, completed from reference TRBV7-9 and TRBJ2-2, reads DTGVSQNPRHKITKRGQNVTFRCDPISEHNRLYWYRQTLGQGPEFLTYFQNEAQLEKSRLLSDRFSAERPKGSFSTLEIQRTEQGDSAMYLCASSSQGIGELFFGEGSRLTVL.